Given below is one T cell receptor beta chain in context. Its antigen is still unknown. Isolation of PBMCs gave at least 7 million cells per sample. This entry comes from a study of blood T cells in healthy people across ages. The CDR3 length is 15 residues. CDR1 DFQATT and CDR2 SNEGSKA come from the germline V gene (reference sequence). Trimming removed 5 bases at V and 4 bases at J, with 20 bases between. Then a second PCR, running about 6 to 12 cycles, was carried out with a sample-barcoded 5' primer and a J-beta primer mix. TCRdb re-derived calls from the 5' RACE reads in MiXCR, one entry per CDR3 protein. The sample has about 1.4 million distinct CDR3 sequences; 59% are singletons. Whole-study results and caveats: Versus aged donors, long-lived donors had higher diversity and more naive CD4+ cells.

This receptor was obtained from a man between 18 and 35 years old in good health. The chain carries TRBV20-1 and TRBJ2-5, with D tentatively TRBD1 (6 bases). Sequenced: blood. As DNA, the CDR3 is TGCAGTGCTGCTTTCAGAGGACAGTCAATAGAGACCCAGTACTTC. Amino acid sequence: CSAAFRGQSIETQYF.